Reported below is one TCR beta chain. The method was immunoSEQ multiplex PCR; TCRdb's version includes in-frame clones alone and lacks a portion of them. This table holds around 220,000 clones, 84% found once. This sample stems from a study of blood T cell repertoires in COVID-19. The sequence came from a woman aged 35 to 49 who had recovered from COVID-19. Sequencing was performed on PBMCs or T cells enriched from blood (not recorded which).

Here the CDR3 reads CASSQTVRGLGETQYF. In DNA, the CDR3 is TGCGCCAGCAGCCAAACGGTGCGCGGGCTGGGAGAGACCCAGTACTTC. This rearrangement joins TRBV4-1 to TRBJ2-5, with D perhaps matching TRBD2 (5 bases). V shed 2 bases and J shed 4 bases, with 17 bases lying between them. CDR3 size: 16 residues. Per the germline V gene, CDR1 is MGHRA and CDR2 is YSYEKL.